The text below deals with one T cell receptor (beta chain). This specimen comes from a study of shared clonotypes between healthy human individuals. V dropped 8 bases and J dropped 6 bases, with 14 bases sitting between them. The CDR3 is made up of 13 amino acids. CDR1 and CDR2 (germline): MNHNY, SVGAGI (reference sequence). Method: immunoSEQ multiplex PCR; TCRdb's copy keeps in-frame clones and lacks some. Of approximately 2.1 million clones in the sample, about 92% are singletons; the top ten hold about 0.41%. This receptor was taken from a man between 18 and 35 years old in good health. Some clones in this sample may be carry-over from other donors' samples. The chain is built from TRBV6-6 and TRBJ1-5, with D tentatively TRBD1 (5 bases). Specimen: naive CD4+ T cells from PBMCs. Subset reported: CD45RA+ positively selected. The chain's CDR3 is CASSGLTGQPQHF. The CDR3 DNA reads as TGTGCCAGCTCGGGACTGACCGGTCAGCCCCAGCATTTT.